The clone carrying this T cell receptor (beta chain) was counted only a few times. What it binds is unknown. Using quantitative 5'-RACE with molecular barcodes, the authors made TCR beta libraries. From the 5' RACE reads, TCRdb called clonotypes with MiXCR, one entry per CDR3 protein. The sample lists 200,000 to 300,000 distinct CDR3 sequences, around 10% occurring once. This record comes from a study of CD8 T cells in ankylosing spondylitis. Regarding the study as a whole: Some motif variants were previously reported in reactive arthritis synovial fluid and blood. A motif in TCR beta, a set of roughly 8 highly homologous variants, appeared characteristic of ankylosing spondylitis blood. Peripheral blood held disease-linked clones only at relatively low frequency, and these were CD8+.

From germline, CDR1 is SGHNT and CDR2 YENEEA. This CDR3 contains 16 residues. The V gene lost 0 bases and the J gene lost 4 bases, with 13 bases spanning the gap. This TCR came from a male donor with ankylosing spondylitis or in good health (not recorded which). The chain recombines TRBV11-3 with TRBJ2-1; D is undetermined. Sequenced material: blood, either unsorted or a sorted T cell fraction (not recorded which). This CDR3 reads CASSLDGNTDYNEQFF. CDR3 bases: TGTGCCAGCAGCTTAGATGGGAATACAGATTACAATGAGCAGTTCTTC. Looking up the rest from reference TRBV11-3 and TRBJ2-1 gives the full variable domain: EAGVVQSPRYKIIEKKQPVAFWCNPISGHNTLYWYLQNLGQGPELLIRYENEEAVDDSQLPKDRFSAERLKGVDSTLKIQPAELGDSAVYLCASSLDGNTDYNEQFFGPGTRLTVL.